The next 28 T cell receptor beta chains were all read from a single sample in a study of blood T cell repertoires in COVID-19. Data came from immunoSEQ multiplex PCR; TCRdb stores just in-frame clones and leaves some out. The profile covers about 64,000 clones, with about 86% appearing a single time and around 1.2% taken by the ten largest. Sequencing used peripheral blood. The receptor source for this set is a man in his forties or fifties with acute or convalescent COVID-19.

The rearrangement uses TRBV15 and TRBJ2-2, with D unresolved. The V gene lost 8 bases and the J gene lost 4 bases, with 23 bases spanning the gap. Germline assignment: CDR1 LNHNV and CDR2 YYDKDF (reference sequence). The CDR3 is 17 residues long. The DNA for the CDR3 is TGTGCCACCGCGTATTCCGGCCGGAGTCTGGGCACCGGGGAGCTGTTTTTT. Its translation: CATAYSGRSLGTGELFF.

This clone was recorded once. The rearrangement links TRBV30 to TRBJ1-6; D remains unclear. The length of the CDR3 is 13 residues. The V end was cut by 4 bases, the J end by 7 bases, with 11 bases between. CDR1 GTSNPN and CDR2 SVGIG come from the germline V gene (reference sequence). The CDR3 DNA sequence: TGTGCCTGGAAGAGCGATGGGAATTCACCCCTCCACTTT. Translated: CAWKSDGNSPLHF.

The rearrangement joins TRBV6-6 to TRBJ2-7; 8 bases agree with TRBD1. The CDR3 contains 15 residues. CDR1 is MNHNY and CDR2 is SVGAGI in the germline V gene (reference sequence). V dropped 2 bases and J dropped 1; count of bases not matched to a gene: 4. The CDR3: CASSYPRTGSYEQYF. The CDR3 nucleotides are TGTGCCAGCAGTTACCCGAGGACAGGGTCCTACGAGCAGTACTTC.

The chain joins TRBV19 to TRBJ2-7; tentatively, D is TRBD1 (6 bases). Per the germline V gene, CDR1 is LNHDA and CDR2 is SQIVND (reference sequence). The CDR3 has 15 amino acids. V was shortened by 5 bases and J by 0 bases, with 14 bases between the two germline ends. CDR3 bases: TGTGCCAGTAGTCCTAGACAGGACCCCTCCTACGAGCAGTACTTC. It yields the protein CASSPRQDPSYEQYF.

This sequence joins TRBV3-1 (or the pseudogene TRBV3-2) and TRBJ1-1; 9 bases match TRBD1. Germline trimming cut 5 bases from V and 1 base from J; bases unmatched to any gene: 2. Germline lookup yields CDR1 LGHDT and CDR2 YNNKEL (reference sequence). The CDR3 contains 14 residues. The DNA for the CDR3 is TGTGCCAGCAGCGGGGGACAGGGGAACACTGAAGCTTTCTTT. This translates into CASSGGQGNTEAFF.

The chain recombines TRBV11-3 with TRBJ2-3; D may be TRBD1 (5 bases). V lost 5 bases and J lost 0, with 12 bases in between. Germline values: CDR1 SGHNT, CDR2 YENEEA. CDR3 length: 15 residues. This chain's CDR3 is CASSIRTLSTDTQYF. The DNA for the CDR3 is TGTGCCAGCAGCATCCGGACACTAAGCACAGATACGCAGTATTTT.

The V call is TRBV30, the J call TRBJ1-2, with D perhaps matching TRBD1 (6 bases). The CDR3 spans 13 residues. The V gene's germline CDR1 is GTSNPN and CDR2 SVGIG (reference sequence). V lost 1 base and J lost 4, with 10 bases in between. As DNA, the CDR3 is TGTGCCTGGAGTGGGCAGGGGATCTATGGCTACACCTTC. This codes for CAWSGQGIYGYTF.

This clone occurred a few times. The V call is TRBV5-1, the J call TRBJ1-6; D is ambiguous. This CDR3 has 14 residues. V lost 2 bases, J lost 5 bases, and 8 bases lay in between. Per germline, CDR1 SGHRS and CDR2 YFSETQ. In DNA form, the CDR3 reads TGCGCCAGCAGCTTCGGGGAGGATAATTCACCCCTCCACTTT. Translation: CASSFGEDNSPLHF.

The chain carries TRBV4-1 and TRBJ1-5; 8 bases fit TRBD1. The CDR3 runs 16 residues. CDR1 and CDR2 (germline): MGHRA, YSYEKL. Germline trimming cut 1 base from V and 5 bases from J; bases unmatched to any gene: 7. DNA of the CDR3: TGCGCCAGCAGCCAAGGCCGGACAGGGACGGATCAGCCCCAGCATTTT. Amino acid sequence: CASSQGRTGTDQPQHF.

The J gene is TRBJ1-4, the V gene TRBV19; 8 bases map to TRBD1. The germline gives CDR1 LNHDA, CDR2 SQIVND (reference sequence). The CDR3 sequence is 13 residues long. J lost 7 bases, V lost 7 bases, and 5 bases had no gene match. The DNA for the CDR3 is TGTGCCAGTAAGAGGACAGGGAGTGAAAAACTGTTTTTT. The encoded protein is CASKRTGSEKLFF.

V usage is TRBV24-1 and J usage is TRBJ1-2; D gene unclear. Trimming removed 1 base from V and 8 bases from J, with 13 bases in between. CDR1 KGHDR and CDR2 SFDVKD come from the germline V gene. The CDR3 extends over 14 amino acids. In DNA, the CDR3 is TGTGCCACCAGTGATTTTAGGGTTTCGGGGGGCTACACCTTC. Its translation: CATSDFRVSGGYTF.

The chain employs TRBV27 and TRBJ2-3; D uncertain. Germline values: CDR1 MNHEY, CDR2 SMNVEV (reference sequence). The V end was cut by 5 bases, the J end by 2 bases, with 17 bases between. The CDR3 consists of 16 residues. CDR3: CASSPYAARNTDTQYF. The CDR3 DNA reads TGTGCCAGCAGTCCGTATGCTGCGCGGAACACAGATACGCAGTATTTT.

V gene TRBV30 combines with J gene TRBJ2-3; 11 bases fit TRBD2. Per the germline V gene, CDR1 is GTSNPN and CDR2 is SVGIG (reference sequence). V was pared by 2 bases and J by 11 bases, with 12 bases of the junction left unmatched. CDR3 length: 15 residues. The CDR3 DNA follows: TGTGCCTGGAGTCGAGACCTAGCGGGGGGCCATTTGCAGTATTTT. Translation: CAWSRDLAGGHLQYF.

As DNA, the CDR3 is TGCGCCAGCAGCCGACTAGCGGGGGAAAACCAAGAGACCCAGTACTTC. Translation gives CASSRLAGENQETQYF. This chain links TRBV10-2 with TRBJ2-5, with TRBD2 matching 12 bases. Germline V lookup: CDR1 WSHSY, CDR2 SAAADI. Germline trimming cut 6 bases from V and 0 bases from J; bases unmatched to any gene: 5. CDR3 length: 16 amino acids.

This chain links TRBV18 with TRBJ1-2; the match to TRBD1 covers 7 bases. The V and J ends lost 0 bases and 6 bases, in that order; junction bases with no gene match: 7. From germline, CDR1 is KGHSH and CDR2 LQKENI. This CDR3 comprises 15 residues. The chain's CDR3 is CASSPPQGPSDGYTF. Written as DNA, the CDR3 is TGTGCCAGCTCACCACCACAGGGGCCAAGCGATGGCTACACCTTC.

The V gene is TRBV19, the J gene TRBJ2-1; 7 bases are a match to TRBD2. Germline V lookup: CDR1 LNHDA, CDR2 SQIVND (reference sequence). CDR3 length equals 15 residues. V dropped 5 bases and J dropped 2; count of bases not matched to a gene: 6. CDR3 bases: TGTGCCAGTAGTGAAGGCGGGGGAACCTACAATGAGCAGTTCTTC. It specifies CASSEGGGTYNEQFF.

V and J are TRBV14 and TRBJ1-2, with unresolved D. This CDR3 comprises 14 residues. The V and J ends lost 1 base and 7 bases respectively, with 13 bases between them. Per the germline V gene, CDR1 is SGHDN and CDR2 is FVKESK. The CDR3 reads CASSQVQGRGGYTF. The CDR3 DNA reads TGTGCCAGCAGCCAAGTTCAAGGACGGGGTGGCTACACCTTC.

The chain links TRBV4-2 to TRBJ1-1; 8 bases align to TRBD1. V dropped 3 bases and J dropped 1; count of bases not matched to a gene: 7. The CDR3 sequence is 16 residues long. Looked up from germline, CDR1 is LGHNA and CDR2 is YNFKEQ. This chain's CDR3 is CASSQLLGQANTEAFF. CDR3 nucleotides: TGTGCCAGCAGCCAGCTCCTGGGACAGGCGAACACTGAAGCTTTCTTT.

This clone was detected a few times. This chain connects TRBV30 to TRBJ1-1; D perhaps matches TRBD1 (6 bases). This CDR3 is 13 amino acids long. The V gene lost 3 bases and the J gene lost 1 base, with 9 bases spanning the gap. Germline V CDR1 and CDR2: GTSNPN, SVGIG (reference sequence). CDR3 nucleotide sequence: TGTGCCTGGAGGGACAGACGGAACACTGAAGCTTTCTTT. Protein product: CAWRDRRNTEAFF.

The rearrangement joins TRBV11-3 to TRBJ2-1, with D tentatively TRBD1 (6 bases). Germline lookup yields CDR1 SGHNT and CDR2 YENEEA. There are 18 residues in the CDR3. The ends were cut back, 0 bases at V and 7 bases at J, with 22 bases in the middle. In nucleotides, the CDR3 is TGTGCCAGCAGCTTAGACGAGACAGGTGGGATTTTCGGGAATGAGCAGTTCTTC. Its protein is CASSLDETGGIFGNEQFF.

The chain combines TRBV4-1 with TRBJ2-7; 11 bases map to TRBD2. The V segment lost 4 bases and the J segment 5 bases; nucleotides outside the gene matches: 7. The CDR3 sequence is 15 residues long. The germline V gene encodes CDR1 MGHRA and CDR2 YSYEKL. This chain's CDR3 is CASSLSGGAGNEQYF. CDR3 sequence (DNA): TGCGCCAGCAGCCTTAGCGGGGGGGCCGGCAACGAGCAGTACTTC.

The chain employs TRBV14 and TRBJ1-2, with D possibly being TRBD1 (6 bases). CDR1 and CDR2 from the germline V gene are SGHDN and FVKESK. The V end lost 1 base, the J end lost 3 bases, and 12 bases lay between the germline ends. The CDR3 covers 15 residues. The CDR3 loop is CASSQGGRWDYGYTF. CDR3 nucleotides: TGTGCCAGCAGCCAAGGGGGGCGGTGGGACTATGGCTACACCTTC. Full variable domain (outside the CDR3, taken from reference TRBV14 and TRBJ1-2): EAGVTQFPSHSVIEKGQTVTLRCDPISGHDNLYWYRRVMGKEIKFLLHFVKESKQDESGMPNNRFLAERTGGTYSTLKVQPAELEDSGVYFCASSQGGRWDYGYTFGSGTRLTVV.

V gene TRBV7-9 combines with J gene TRBJ1-5; 8 bases are a match to TRBD1. The J segment lost 3 bases and the V segment lost 2 bases, leaving 9 bases of the junction unmatched. The length of the CDR3 is 17 residues. Germline values: CDR1 SEHNR, CDR2 FQNEAQ (reference sequence). The CDR3 sequence: CASSLRGWDRINQPQHF. CDR3 in DNA: TGTGCCAGCAGCTTAAGAGGTTGGGACAGGATCAATCAGCCCCAGCATTTT. Looking up the rest from reference TRBV7-9 and TRBJ1-5 gives the full variable domain: DTGVSQNPRHKITKRGQNVTFRCDPISEHNRLYWYRQTLGQGPEFLTYFQNEAQLEKSRLLSDRFSAERPKGSFSTLEIQRTEQGDSAMYLCASSLRGWDRINQPQHFGDGTRLSIL.

This chain links TRBV5-4 with TRBJ2-1; 7 bases align to TRBD2. V lost 0 bases, J lost 6 bases, and 6 bases stayed unmatched. CDR3 size: 15 residues. CDR1 is SGHNT and CDR2 is YYREEE in the germline V gene (reference sequence). CDR3 nucleotides: TGTGCCAGCAGCTTGGGCGGGGGTCGTTTCAATGAGCAGTTCTTC. This sequence encodes CASSLGGGRFNEQFF.

The rearrangement links TRBV11-2 to TRBJ2-1; 10 nucleotides match TRBD2. This CDR3 comprises 18 residues. J lost 4 bases, V lost 5 bases, and 14 bases had no gene match. Looked up from germline, CDR1 is SGHAT and CDR2 is FQNNGV. As DNA, the CDR3 is TGTGCCAGCAGCACCCGGCTAGCGGGGGCGGGGGTTTACAATGAGCAGTTCTTC. This encodes CASSTRLAGAGVYNEQFF.

This chain links TRBV19 with TRBJ1-5; D remains unclear. CDR3 length: 13 residues. Germline loops: CDR1 LNHDA, CDR2 SQIVND (reference sequence). Trimming shortened V by 5 bases and J by 0 bases, and 5 bases separated the two germline ends. This CDR3 is CASSPYSNQPQHF. CDR3 in DNA: TGTGCCAGTAGTCCTTATAGCAATCAGCCCCAGCATTTT.

The rearrangement joins TRBV6-5 to TRBJ2-3, with D maybe TRBD1 (6 bases). Per the germline V gene, CDR1 is MNHEY and CDR2 is SVGAGI. This CDR3 contains 15 residues. V shed 7 bases and J shed 2 bases, with 16 bases lying between them. CDR3 bases: TGTGCCAGCACCGGAGGACAGTTGATCACAGATACGCAGTATTTT. Amino acids: CASTGGQLITDTQYF.

The table lists this clone with a count of one. The chain has TRBV5-4 and TRBJ2-7; D is possibly TRBD2 (6 bases). V was pared by 2 bases and J by 6 bases, with 18 bases between. Per the germline V gene, CDR1 is SGHNT and CDR2 is YYREEE (reference sequence). The CDR3 totals 15 residues. The CDR3 sequence: CASSFDGERVSEQYF. CDR3 in DNA: TGTGCCAGCAGCTTTGATGGGGAGCGGGTAAGCGAGCAGTACTTC.